What follows describes a single T cell receptor (beta chain). This CDR3 spans 18 amino acids. CDR1 is KGHSH and CDR2 is LQKENI in the germline V gene. Trimming removed 4 bases from V and 4 bases from J; junction bases left unmatched: 15. The sample comes from a study of blood T cell repertoires in COVID-19. The wider study: The study drew acute and convalescent COVID-19 samples from the United States, Italy and Spain. Nucleic acid was either cDNA or gDNA, and it came from T cells, B-cell-depleted T cells, or PBMCs.

Original analysis: Estimated nucleated cell counts came from reference gene primer amplification. The assay was immunoSEQ multiplex PCR, and TCRdb's table has in-frame clones only and misses some. V, J and clone size reflect that table, while D and trimming were determined from the DNA. This table has about 71,000 clones, roughly 80% appearing once. The V call is TRBV18, the J call TRBJ2-2; TRBD1 matches at 7 bases. The clonotype was recovered from a woman at least 80 years old with acute or convalescent COVID-19. Source material: peripheral blood. CDR3 coding DNA: TGTGCCAGCTCACAGAAACAGGGGTGGCCCCCGAGCACCGGGGAGCTGTTTTTT. Translating gives CASSQKQGWPPSTGELFF.